These T cell receptor beta chains were read from a single sample in a study of response to subunit inactivated influenza vaccine. Each CDR3 protein gets one entry after TCRdb re-called the RT-PCR reads with MiXCR. The sample holds about 500,000 distinct CDR3 sequences; approximately 15% are singletons and the top ten take 2.5% to 3.5%. The material was CD4+ T cells sorted from PBMCs, obtained less than 30 months after vaccination. The receptors here all came from a man in his fifties or sixties who received an inactivated influenza vaccine. CDR3s include the opening cysteine and the closing phenylalanine or tryptophan. A D gene is named only where the DNA matches it firmly. Size is omitted from some rows. Given values are once, few, many or a class for expanded clones.

CDR3	DNA	length	J	V	D	size
CASSQGLGTSGSYNEQFF	TGCGCCAGCAGCCAGGGACTAGGAACTAGCGGGAGCTACAATGAGCAGTTCTTC	18	TRBJ2-1	TRBV4-3	TRBD2	many
CSVSGTGESAVELFF	TGCAGCGTTTCCGGGACAGGGGAATCAGCCGTGGAGCTGTTTTTT	15	TRBJ2-2	TRBV29-1	TRBD1	.
CSVWGGQWTEAFF	TGCAGCGTTTGGGGGGGGCAGTGGACTGAAGCTTTCTTT	13	TRBJ1-1	TRBV29-1	.	many
CASSPGTSGGYEQYF	TGTGCCAGCTCACCCGGGACTAGCGGGGGCTACGAGCAGTACTTC	15	TRBJ2-7	TRBV18	TRBD2	few
CAITGGRNEKLFF	TGTGCCATAACAGGGGGACGTAATGAAAAACTGTTTTTT	13	TRBJ1-4	TRBV28	TRBD1	.
CASTLGGLPYEQYF	TGTGCCAGCACCCTCGGTGGCCTCCCCTACGAGCAGTACTTC	14	TRBJ2-7	TRBV5-6	.	few
CASSLVGTDSGELFF	TGTGCCAGCAGCTTAGTAGGGACAGATAGCGGGGAGCTGTTTTTT	15	TRBJ2-2	TRBV11-2	TRBD1	.
CASRSGESVTQYF	TGTGCCAGCAGGAGCGGGGAGTCAGTGACCCAGTACTTC	13	TRBJ2-5	TRBV6-6	TRBD2	few
CASSRAPRGEQYF	TGTGCCAGCAGTAGAGCCCCCAGGGGCGAGCAGTACTTC	13	TRBJ2-7	TRBV27	.	few
CSAFSGDYEQYF	TGCAGTGCTTTTAGCGGGGACTACGAGCAGTACTTC	12	TRBJ2-7	TRBV20-1	TRBD2	.
CASSQGGHFYGYTF	TGTGCCAGCAGCCAAGGGGGACACTTCTATGGCTACACCTTC	14	TRBJ1-2	TRBV14	.	.
CASSLGQGTYYGYTF	TGTGCCAGCAGCCTGGGACAGGGAACTTACTATGGCTACACCTTC	15	TRBJ1-2	TRBV2	TRBD1	.
CASSFQKGGTGANVLTF	TGTGCCAGCAGCTTTCAGAAGGGGGGGACTGGGGCCAACGTCCTGACTTTC	17	TRBJ2-6	TRBV5-4	.	few
CASSPVKGILGEQYF	TGTGCCAGCTCACCAGTCAAGGGAATTTTAGGCGAGCAGTACTTC	15	TRBJ2-7	TRBV18	.	.
CASSLEVSGNTIYF	TGCGCCAGCAGCTTGGAGGTATCTGGAAACACCATATATTTT	14	TRBJ1-3	TRBV5-1	.	few
CSARGQSNQPQHF	TGCAGTGCTAGAGGCCAGAGCAATCAGCCCCAGCATTTT	13	TRBJ1-5	TRBV20-1	.	.
CSALGARVGTPREYF	TGCAGTGCTCTAGGGGCCAGGGTAGGGACACCTAGGGAGTATTTT	15	TRBJ2-3	TRBV20-1	.	few
CASTLAKNYGYTF	TGTGCCAGCACTCTCGCTAAAAACTATGGCTACACCTTC	13	TRBJ1-2	TRBV6-6	.	many
CSASPGTGSYGYTF	TGCAGTGCTTCCCCGGGGACAGGAAGCTATGGCTACACCTTC	14	TRBJ1-2	TRBV20-1	TRBD1	.
CSVGQADGYTF	TGCAGCGTGGGACAGGCAGATGGCTACACCTTC	11	TRBJ1-2	TRBV29-1	TRBD1	few
CASSRTVVGGWTDNEQFF	TGCGCCAGCAGTCGCACCGTAGTGGGGGGTTGGACGGACAATGAGCAGTTCTTC	18	TRBJ2-1	TRBV5-1	.	.
CASSQGLQGADYGYTF	TGCGCCAGCAGCCAAGGCTTACAGGGGGCTGACTATGGCTACACCTTC	16	TRBJ1-2	TRBV4-3	TRBD1	many
CASSPLTRGDKDTQYF	TGTGCCAGCAGCCCGTTAACCCGCGGAGACAAAGATACGCAGTATTTT	16	TRBJ2-3	TRBV4-2	.	few
CASSQDSVGGPRELFF	TGCGCCAGCAGCCAAGATAGTGTAGGGGGCCCCCGGGAGCTGTTTTTT	16	TRBJ2-2	TRBV4-3	TRBD1	few
CASNKGPSLTKGSRSAGELFF	TGTGCCAGCAATAAGGGCCCTTCGCTCACTAAAGGGTCTCGTTCGGCCGGGGAGCTGTTTTTT	21	TRBJ2-2	TRBV28	.	.
CASSLERAIPYNEQFF	TGCGCCAGCAGCTTGGAGCGGGCCATCCCCTACAATGAGCAGTTCTTC	16	TRBJ2-1	TRBV5-1	.	few
CSARGASQYNEQFF	TGCAGTGCTAGAGGGGCTAGCCAGTACAATGAGCAGTTCTTC	14	TRBJ2-1	TRBV20-1	.	few
CSVTDRPGVKNIQYF	TGCAGCGTTACGGACAGGCCGGGGGTCAAAAACATTCAGTACTTC	15	TRBJ2-4	TRBV29-1	.	.
CATSEGPGSKNIQYF	TGTGCCACCAGTGAGGGCCCAGGCAGCAAAAACATTCAGTACTTC	15	TRBJ2-4	TRBV24-1	.	many
CASSQVTGRDKNIQYF	TGCGCCAGCAGCCAAGTGACAGGGCGCGACAAAAACATTCAGTACTTC	16	TRBJ2-4	TRBV4-1	TRBD1	few
CSADEQFF	TGCAGCGCGGATGAGCAGTTCTTC	8	TRBJ2-1	TRBV29-1	.	many
CASSSAAGGTYEQYF	TGTGCCAGCAGTTCGGCGGCGGGGGGTACCTACGAGCAGTACTTC	15	TRBJ2-7	TRBV12-3/TRBV12-4	TRBD2	few
CASRAPFAGHTGELFF	TGTGCCAGCAGAGCCCCTTTTGCGGGACACACCGGGGAGCTGTTTTTT	16	TRBJ2-2	TRBV2	.	.
CSAMTGAPNEQFF	TGCAGTGCTATGACAGGGGCTCCCAATGAGCAGTTCTTC	13	TRBJ2-1	TRBV20-1	TRBD1	.
CAIFVADTGELFF	TGTGCCATCTTTGTGGCCGACACCGGGGAGCTGTTTTTT	13	TRBJ2-2	TRBV10-3	.	.
CASRPRGVKDTEAFF	TGTGCCAGCAGGCCCCGGGGGGTTAAGGACACTGAAGCTTTCTTT	15	TRBJ1-1	TRBV27	.	few
CASSYPGTGGEKLFF	TGTGCCAGCAGTTACCCCGGGACAGGGGGTGAAAAACTGTTTTTT	15	TRBJ1-4	TRBV6-5	TRBD1	few
CASNLQGVDYEQYF	TGTGCCAGCAACCTACAGGGTGTCGACTACGAGCAGTACTTC	14	TRBJ2-7	TRBV5-6	.	.
CASSHDSATNEKLFF	TGTGCCAGCAGCCACGACAGTGCAACTAATGAAAAACTGTTTTTT	15	TRBJ1-4	TRBV7-9	.	many
CASTGGGLRTGELFF	TGTGCCAGCACCGGTGGGGGGCTGAGGACCGGGGAGCTGTTTTTT	15	TRBJ2-2	TRBV6-1	.	many
CASRHISDRNNEQFF	TGTGCCAGCAGGCACATATCGGACAGGAACAATGAGCAGTTCTTC	15	TRBJ2-1	TRBV3-1	TRBD1	.
CASRPGGSDYGYTF	TGCGCCAGCAGACCAGGGGGCAGCGATTATGGCTACACCTTC	14	TRBJ1-2	TRBV5-1	TRBD1	.
CASRKPGTSGRSDTQYF	TGTGCCAGCAGAAAGCCCGGGACTAGCGGGAGGTCAGATACGCAGTATTTT	17	TRBJ2-3	TRBV11-2	TRBD2	few
CASSQGWDLNEAFF	TGCGCCAGCAGCCAAGGATGGGACCTAAATGAAGCTTTCTTT	14	TRBJ1-1	TRBV4-1	.	.
CSVEGGTSGIETQYF	TGCAGCGTTGAAGGTGGGACTAGCGGGATAGAGACCCAGTACTTC	15	TRBJ2-5	TRBV29-1	TRBD2	few
CASSAYGLAGSNEQYF	TGTGCCAGCAGTGCCTATGGACTAGCGGGTTCAAACGAGCAGTACTTC	16	TRBJ2-7	TRBV2	TRBD2	many
CSVWLAGGSNEQFF	TGCAGTGTTTGGCTAGCGGGGGGTTCCAATGAGCAGTTCTTC	14	TRBJ2-1	TRBV20-1	TRBD2	.
CASSQGWEEQYF	TGTGCCAGCAGCCAAGGTTGGGAAGAGCAGTACTTC	12	TRBJ2-7	TRBV3-1	.	.
CASGSGGLEIETQYF	TGTGCCAGCGGATCAGGGGGCCTCGAGATAGAGACCCAGTACTTC	15	TRBJ2-5	TRBV12-3/TRBV12-4	TRBD1	.